This is a list of T cell receptor beta chains from one sample in a study of T-cell reconstitution after alpha-beta-depleted transplantation in children. From the PCR reads, TCRdb called clonotypes with MiXCR, one entry per CDR3 protein. The sample has about 50,000 distinct CDR3 sequences, approximately 6% seen once. Sequencing was performed on PBMCs, mostly from graft donor cells, taken 60 days after TCRalphabeta/CD19-depleted stem cell transplant. The receptors stem from a female patient aged 2-15 years who had a stem cell transplant for aplastic anemia, so the T cells may come from the graft donor. CDR3s include the opening cysteine and the closing phenylalanine or tryptophan. The order of the fields is clone size, J gene, D gene, V gene, CDR3 protein, CDR3 DNA. A D gene is named only where the DNA matches it firmly. Size is stated for part of the rows, as once, few or many counts, or as a class when the clone is expanded.

size: many
J: TRBJ2-5
D: TRBD1
V: TRBV5-1
CDR3: CASSSQTGGQETQYF
DNA: TGCGCCAGCAGCTCTCAGACAGGGGGGCAAGAGACCCAGTACTTC

size: many
J: TRBJ2-3
D: TRBD2
V: TRBV18
CDR3: CASSPQGGRGTDTQYF
DNA: TGTGCCAGCTCACCACAAGGCGGGAGAGGCACAGATACGCAGTATTTT

size: many
J: TRBJ2-5
D: NA
V: TRBV6-1
CDR3: CASSEQTWAAETQYF
DNA: TGTGCCAGCAGTGAACAGACCTGGGCAGCAGAGACCCAGTACTTC

size: many
J: TRBJ2-7
D: TRBD2
V: TRBV27
CDR3: CASSPGTSSEQYF
DNA: TGTGCCAGCAGTCCGGGGACTAGCAGCGAGCAGTACTTC

size: many
J: TRBJ1-6
D: NA
V: TRBV28
CDR3: CASSGGVFYNSPLHF
DNA: TGTGCCAGCTCAGGTGGGGTCTTCTATAATTCACCCCTCCACTTT

size: many
J: TRBJ2-1
D: TRBD1
V: TRBV13
CDR3: CASTRQGPLHNEQFF
DNA: TGTGCCAGCACCAGACAGGGGCCCCTTCACAATGAGCAGTTCTTC

size: many
J: TRBJ2-1
D: TRBD2
V: TRBV7-2
CDR3: CASSPRGLDSYNEQFF
DNA: TGTGCCAGCAGCCCTCGGGGACTAGACTCCTACAATGAGCAGTTCTTC

size: few
J: TRBJ2-3
D: TRBD1
V: TRBV15
CDR3: CATSRVLDRGRDTQYF
DNA: TGTGCCACCAGCAGAGTTCTGGACAGGGGGCGAGATACGCAGTATTTT

size: many
J: TRBJ2-3
D: TRBD2
V: TRBV20-1
CDR3: CSARPLAGSRGDTQYF
DNA: TGCAGTGCTAGACCCCTAGCGGGTTCCAGGGGAGATACGCAGTATTTT

size: few
J: TRBJ2-2
D: NA
V: TRBV5-5
CDR3: CASSLYGRGKGNTGELFF
DNA: TGTGCCAGCAGCCTTTATGGTAGGGGGAAAGGGAACACCGGGGAGCTGTTTTTT

size: NA
J: TRBJ2-4
D: NA
V: TRBV7-3
CDR3: CASSLGGVGGNKNIQYF
DNA: TGTGCCAGCAGCTTAGGTGGGGTAGGAGGAAACAAAAACATTCAGTACTTC

size: many
J: TRBJ2-2
D: NA
V: TRBV7-2
CDR3: CASSSPLTNTGELFF
DNA: TGTGCCAGCAGCTCCCCACTGACGAACACCGGGGAGCTGTTTTTT

size: NA
J: TRBJ2-1
D: TRBD1
V: TRBV7-9
CDR3: CASSSSPGQGSNEQFF
DNA: TGTGCCAGCAGCTCATCACCGGGACAGGGTTCCAATGAGCAGTTCTTC

size: many
J: TRBJ2-2
D: NA
V: TRBV24-1
CDR3: CATSGSRKNTGELFF
DNA: TGTGCCACCAGTGGTTCGCGGAAGAACACCGGGGAGCTGTTTTTT

size: many
J: TRBJ2-3
D: TRBD2
V: TRBV7-6
CDR3: CASSYTSSSGGLDTQYF
DNA: TGTGCCAGCAGCTATACAAGCTCTAGCGGGGGCCTAGATACGCAGTATTTT

size: NA
J: TRBJ1-6
D: NA
V: TRBV5-1
CDR3: CASSLGGLQNSPLHF
DNA: TGCGCCAGCAGCCTTGGCGGGCTGCAAAATTCACCCCTCCACTTT

size: few
J: TRBJ1-1
D: TRBD1
V: TRBV30
CDR3: CARKGQGRVAFF
DNA: TGTGCCCGAAAGGGACAGGGGAGGGTAGCTTTCTTT

size: many
J: TRBJ2-3
D: TRBD2
V: TRBV7-8
CDR3: CASGGGVYRRTDTQYF
DNA: TGTGCCAGCGGGGGAGGGGTCTACAGGAGGACAGATACGCAGTATTTT

size: NA
J: TRBJ2-5
D: NA
V: TRBV20-1
CDR3: CSARQSGGAETQYF
DNA: TGCAGTGCTAGACAGTCAGGGGGGGCGGAGACCCAGTACTTC

size: NA
J: TRBJ1-2
D: NA
V: TRBV4-1
CDR3: CASRAFPGDGYTF
DNA: TGCGCCAGCAGAGCTTTCCCAGGGGATGGCTACACCTTC

size: NA
J: TRBJ2-1
D: TRBD2
V: TRBV5-1
CDR3: CASSLVAGGSYNEQFF
DNA: TGCGCCAGCAGCTTGGTCGCGGGGGGCTCCTACAATGAGCAGTTCTTC

size: many
J: TRBJ1-1
D: NA
V: TRBV6-1
CDR3: CASSEGGGVAEAFF
DNA: TGTGCCAGCAGTGAAGGCGGGGGAGTCGCTGAAGCTTTCTTT

size: once
J: TRBJ1-5
D: NA
V: TRBV10-3
CDR3: CAISESKSGHKAVNQPQHF
DNA: TGTGCCATCAGTGAGTCGAAAAGTGGGCACAAGGCCGTTAATCAGCCCCAGCATTTT

size: NA
J: TRBJ2-7
D: TRBD1
V: TRBV3-1
CDR3: CASSEAGDRAYEQYF
DNA: TGTGCCAGCAGCGAAGCCGGGGACAGGGCCTACGAGCAGTACTTC

size: many
J: TRBJ1-2
D: NA
V: TRBV28
CDR3: CASTSPSTGSNYGYTF
DNA: TGTGCCTCCACTTCTCCATCCACAGGGTCTAACTATGGCTACACCTTC

size: medium-sized
J: TRBJ2-6
D: NA
V: TRBV5-6
CDR3: CASSLNPWRISGANVLTF
DNA: TGTGCCAGCAGCTTGAATCCCTGGAGAATCTCTGGGGCCAACGTCCTGACTTTC

size: many
J: TRBJ1-1
D: NA
V: TRBV30
CDR3: CAWITGQLNTEAFF
DNA: TGTGCCTGGATTACCGGACAGCTCAACACTGAAGCTTTCTTT

size: many
J: TRBJ1-1
D: NA
V: TRBV29-1
CDR3: CSVTIRDLYAFF
DNA: TGCAGCGTAACAATCCGGGACTTATATGCTTTCTTT